The sequence of this T cell receptor (beta chain) was determined in a study of cytomegalovirus exposure and HLA in healthy donors (dated by TCRdb to about 2017). With regard to the full study: An earlier analysis of some 600 of the donors reported about 280 Gb of sequence data and 95 million to 130 million unique TCR beta sequences obtained from about 170 million T cells. Using immunosequencing, the study profiled T cell repertoires from roughly 650 subjects and related those repertoires to cytomegalovirus serostatus. A later genetic analysis used genome-wide SNP genotypes for 398 of the 666 donors, treating that subset as a discovery cohort. Approximately 310 gigabases of sequencing data and roughly 90 million unique TCR sequences were included in an early release covering around 650 HLA-typed donors. Among some 410 genotyped donors of the cohort, an average of around 250,000 unique TCR beta nucleotide sequences was sequenced per donor, of which 15% to 20% were non-productive. Because of strong linkage in the cohort, five DR-DQ haplotypes were treated as single units for association and clustering. Besides the first cohort of more than 650 subjects, a separate validation cohort made up of 120 different subjects was used. The study combined high-throughput TCR immunosequencing, statistical association of individual TCRs with disease status, and machine learning to predict cytomegalovirus infection status. In the later analysis, no new phenotypic data were used to find candidate immune exposures; instead, reliance was placed on TCR beta sequences and their occurrence across donors. A later analysis re-analyzed previously published TCR beta repertoires from 666 donors and added high-resolution HLA genotyping to study TCR occurrence patterns. The study aimed to test whether cataloging public T cell receptors could reveal signatures of past pathogen exposure. Donor age, sex, ethnicity and CMV serostatus were collected together with the repertoire data. Of the approximately 400 genotyped donors, more than 75% were placed in the genetic ancestry cluster associated with self-reported Caucasian donors. The number of typed donors differed by locus: about 620-640 for A, B, C, DRB1 and DQB1; 500 to 550 for DQA1; some 610 for DPA1; and about 450 for DPB1. HLA typing included class I and class II loci at four-digit resolution. All discovery cohort repertoires had been generated on a single sequencing platform. An earlier analysis of more than 450 of the donors used high-throughput TCR beta sequencing to judge whether each TCR beta V gene segment behaved as functional or pseudogenic.

In regard to this clone: Its specific antigen is unknown. Base qualities are not recorded, but no much larger clone differs from it by a single base.

To prepare the library, the immunoSEQ multiplex PCR assay was applied. For the multiplex PCR, a mixture combining 60 forward primers for TCR Vbeta segments and 13 reverse primers for TCR Jbeta segments was used. A multiplex PCR assay on genomic DNA amplified the CDR3 region of rearranged TCR beta genes. Amplified TCR beta libraries were sequenced as 87-base-pair reads on the Illumina HiSeq System. The authors processed their data as follows. Across the 500 to 750 repertoires, a later analysis counted tens of millions of unique TCR beta chains, roughly 11 million of which were shared by at least two donors. Raw reads were error-corrected and collapsed into unique sequences by a nearest-neighbor algorithm in which closely related sequences were merged to remove PCR and sequencing errors. V, D and J gene segments were assigned by aligning CDR3 sequences to IMGT reference sequences. Each retained sequence needed at least a six-nucleotide match to both a V gene segment and a J gene segment. Rearrangements were called productive when the CDR3 lacked stop codons and stayed in frame with V and J; all others were non-productive. CDR3 was defined by IMGT convention, running from the second conserved V-encoded cysteine to the conserved J-encoded phenylalanine. The earlier analysis of fewer than 750 of the donors excluded sequences that lacked an unambiguous match to a single V gene segment. An earlier analysis of fewer than 750 of the donors classified V segments as functional when productive rearrangements were above 56.7% and as segregating when the standard deviation between donors was above 5%. A statistical classification framework was developed to diagnose cytomegalovirus status using the catalog of TCR beta chain sequences. A later analysis assigned V and J genes by comparing TCR nucleotide sequences with IMGT/GENE-DB human TR gene sequences. Using the TCRdist pipeline, a later analysis assigned CDR3 sequences along with most-parsimonious VDJ recombination scenarios. A later analysis defined each TCR beta chain by its CDR3 amino acid sequence plus V-gene family, and excluded reads lacking a unique V-gene family. A later analysis removed roughly 590 highly shared, low-generation-probability nucleotide sequences to deal with suspected cross-contamination and a sequencing artifact. A later analysis calculated a clonal expansion index for each public chain from normalized within-repertoire ranks of inferred template counts. Generation probabilities in a later analysis came from a VDJ recombination model fitted to out-of-frame rearrangements, and those results were checked against IGoR. A later analysis scored TCR-TCR, TCR-HLA and TCR-CMV co-occurrence with hypergeometric tests, applying a repertoire-size bias correction to TCR pairs. False discovery rates were estimated in a later analysis by permuting HLA or CMV assignments 20 times. In a later analysis, co-occurring TCRs were grouped using DBSCAN, with TCRdist sequence similarity added in when clustering inside HLA-allele-positive subsets. For co-occurrence clustering, repertoires with fewer than 30,000 or more than 120,000 public chains were excluded, along with five repertoires with anomalous nucleotide sharing. In TCRdb, the immuneACCESS table is reduced to in-frame sequences with V and J assigned. These tables do not hold every clone; where another copy was compared, an unresolved V gene accounts for under half, and the others remain unexplained. V, J and clone size derive from that table, while D and trimming were established from the DNA sequence. The sample profile shows some 110,000 clones; around 83% of them were found once. The ten most abundant clones make up roughly 23% of the sample.

The cohort consisted of hundreds of healthy bone marrow donors. At the time of sampling, every cohort member was nominally healthy, though immune exposures that went unrecorded were likely present. The donor was CMV seropositive and belonged to the group of some 290 seropositive cohort members. A peripheral blood sample was provided by each donor, and peripheral blood mononuclear cells were used for TCR beta sequencing. Genomic DNA was extracted from the blood cell samples with the Qiagen DNeasy Blood Extraction Kit. The germline ends are 16 bases apart after V is trimmed by 6 bases and J by 7 bases. The CDR3 has 13 amino acids, counting the end cysteine and phenylalanine. Here the CDR3 DNA is all that survives: 39 bases in frame from base 1. CDR1 and CDR2 (WNHNN, SYGVQD) derive from the germline V gene (reference sequence). Paper-wide results and their limitations: A few of the identified cytomegalovirus-associated TCR beta chains were confirmed in vitro to be specific for cytomegalovirus antigens. A further reported finding was that TCR beta sequences accurately predicted the HLA-A and HLA-B alleles for most subjects in the first cohort. Because some donors lacked HLA typing at each locus, the association tests relied only on the typed subset. Some IMGT-functional V segments, including TRBV6-2 and TRBV6-3, could not be told apart with the 87-base-pair reads, so those segments were excluded. At a false discovery rate of 0.05, a later analysis linked around 15,000 TCR beta sequences to specific HLA alleles. Several of the top co-occurrence clusters appeared to be linked to parvovirus B19, influenza, CMV and Epstein-Barr virus, according to a later analysis. The sequencing pipeline was judged likely to have produced a cluster of highly shared sequence variants as a technical artifact. In an earlier analysis of some 640 of the donors, most TCR beta V segments were observed in productive rearrangements about 87% or about 30% of the time, broadly matching IMGT annotations. In this cohort, only TCR beta chains were sequenced, and detectable features were limited by the absence of alpha or paired-chain data. The classifier was reported to diagnose cytomegalovirus status with high specificity and sensitivity in both the original cohort and the validation cohort. While some public TCRs were present in many individuals, most TCR sequences turned up only very rarely across donors. According to the authors, the approach could potentially be generalized to other disease states and immunological phenotypes. Assigning TCR associations to individual alleles was difficult when HLA alleles, especially DR and DQ, strongly co-occurred. Because counts were too low, roughly 18 rarely observed V segments, including chromosome 9 orphons, were left out of the earlier analysis of several hundred of the donors. In a later analysis, HLA-associated TCR beta chains were found to be more clonally expanded and to have lower generation probabilities than equally common non-associated chains. According to a later genetic analysis, donors in an Asian-associated ancestry cluster had fewer N-insertions in productive TCRs than the roughly 700-donor mean. Linkage disequilibrium might explain the correlated functional status among segregating V segments, but an unknown experimental factor could not be ruled out. The study gave a list of 150 to 200 TCR beta chains associated with cytomegalovirus. Immune exposure information for the cohort was limited to CMV serostatus. V-gene and J-gene trimming of TCR beta chains was associated with a missense DCLRE1C variant in a later genetic analysis, and the association was replicated in an independent cohort. Most CMV-associated TCR beta chains appeared to be HLA-restricted in a later analysis, and the HLA associations seemed to be driven largely by CMV exposure. Sequencing depth was assumed to be roughly uniform across donors in the presence/absence analyses, though that assumption may not hold. In a later analysis, the rate of TCR association differed among HLA loci, with DRB1 alleles having the most associated TCRs and HLA-C alleles having the fewest.

The rearrangement combines TRBV10-1 with TRBJ2-7, with TRBD2 perhaps the D gene, on 6 matching bases. Sequenced sample: PBMCs. The TCR originated in a young man in good health and CMV-seropositive. The encoded CDR3 is CASRAGTSGEQYF. The DNA is TGCGCCAGCAGGGCGGGGACCTCGGGGGAGCAGTACTTC.